Listed here is a single T cell receptor beta chain. These data come from a study of monozygotic twins with inflammatory bowel disease. The CDR3 sequence is 13 residues long. The germline V gene has CDR1 LGHNA and CDR2 YSLEER. Template switching added UMIs carrying a 6-nucleotide sample barcode. Following a re-call of the 5' RACE reads, TCRdb has one entry per CDR3 protein and lacks DNA. Listed are over 150,000 distinct CDR3 sequences; 2% to 3% falls within the top ten. The clonotype comes from a human donor with ulcerative colitis or Crohn's disease, or a healthy co-twin of an affected twin (not recorded which). The chain couples TRBV4-3 to TRBJ1-3. The sequenced sample was blood. The CDR3 loop reads CASSQDSGNTIYF.